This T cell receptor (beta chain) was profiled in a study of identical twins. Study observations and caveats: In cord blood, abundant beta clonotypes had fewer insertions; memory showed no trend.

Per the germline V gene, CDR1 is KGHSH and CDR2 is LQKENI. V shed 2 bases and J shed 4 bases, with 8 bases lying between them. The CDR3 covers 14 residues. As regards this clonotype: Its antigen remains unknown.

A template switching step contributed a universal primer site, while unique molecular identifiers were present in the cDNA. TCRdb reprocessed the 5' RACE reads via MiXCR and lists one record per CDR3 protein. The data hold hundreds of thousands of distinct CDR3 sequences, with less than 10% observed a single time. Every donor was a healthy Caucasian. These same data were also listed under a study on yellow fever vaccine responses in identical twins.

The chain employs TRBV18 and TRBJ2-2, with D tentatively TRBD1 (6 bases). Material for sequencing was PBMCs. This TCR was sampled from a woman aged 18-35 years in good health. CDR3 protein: CASSPTGTTGELFF. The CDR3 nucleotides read TGTGCCAGCTCACCAACAGGGACCACCGGGGAGCTGTTTTTT.